The clone carrying this T cell receptor beta chain has ten or more counts. Its antigen is not known. Trimming took 5 bases from V and 3 from J, leaving 5 bases between them. This CDR3 spans 11 amino acids. These data originate in a study of post-analysis software for immune sequencing data. Broader study findings: The authors found that F measure strongly co-clustered same-batch samples. Included in a set of roughly five TRBV segments more frequent in patients than controls were TRBV5-6, TRBV5-1 and TRBV20-1.

Sequencing libraries made from TCR beta cDNA carried unique molecular identifiers. T cells numbering roughly 1 to 10 million yielded cDNA molecules that totaled roughly 500,000. A single record per CDR3 protein comes from TCRdb applying MiXCR to the PCR reads. There are 380,000 or so distinct CDR3 sequences in the sample; roughly 35% occur only once, and over 10% lies in the top ten. This chain joins TRBV12-3 or TRBV12-4 and TRBJ2-7, with unresolved D. The sample comprised blood. The TCR was taken from a girl under 18 with multiple sclerosis. The CDR3 DNA is TGTGCCAGCAGTAAAAACTACGAGCAGTACTTC. As protein: CASSKNYEQYF.